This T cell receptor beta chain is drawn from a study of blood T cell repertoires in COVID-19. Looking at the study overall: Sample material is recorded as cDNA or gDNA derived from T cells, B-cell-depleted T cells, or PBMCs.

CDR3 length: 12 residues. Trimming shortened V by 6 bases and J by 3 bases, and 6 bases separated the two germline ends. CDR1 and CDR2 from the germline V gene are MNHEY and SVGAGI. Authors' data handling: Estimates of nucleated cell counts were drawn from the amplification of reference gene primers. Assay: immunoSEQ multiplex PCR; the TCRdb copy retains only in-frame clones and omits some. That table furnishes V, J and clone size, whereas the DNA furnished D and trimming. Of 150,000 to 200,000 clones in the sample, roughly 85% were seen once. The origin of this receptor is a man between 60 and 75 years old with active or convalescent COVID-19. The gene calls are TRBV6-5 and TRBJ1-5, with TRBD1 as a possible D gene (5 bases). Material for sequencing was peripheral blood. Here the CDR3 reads CASRGPNQPQHF. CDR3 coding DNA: TGTGCCAGCAGGGGGCCCAATCAGCCCCAGCATTTT.